The entry below gives a single TCR beta chain sequence along with its context. Other nucleotide sequences in the sample specify the same CDR3. Naive-designated CD8 cells lacked CD45RO, were positively enriched for CCR7, and omitted terminally differentiated effector memory CD45RA+ cells. The data were obtained in a study of shared clonotypes between healthy human individuals. V was pared by 0 bases and J by 8 bases, with 4 bases between. The CDR3 is 11 amino acids. Germline lookup yields CDR1 MNHNY and CDR2 SVGAGI (reference sequence). Sequenced by immunoSEQ multiplex PCR; TCRdb stores in-frame clones only, minus some. The sample lists 2 million or so clones; roughly 94% were seen once.

The TCR sequence derives from a young man in good health. The material sequenced was naive CD8+ T cells sorted from blood. This rearrangement joins TRBV6-6 to TRBJ1-1; unclear D gene. In DNA, the CDR3 is TGTGCCAGCAGTTACTCAGGAGAAGCTTTCTTT. The encoded protein is CASSYSGEAFF.